This passage covers 17 T cell receptor beta chains from one sample sequenced in a study of cytomegalovirus exposure and HLA in healthy donors. 60 Vbeta and 13 Jbeta primers were used in PCR. Assay used: immunoSEQ multiplex PCR; TCRdb lists only in-frame clones, some missing. Here the sample spans under 120,000 clones, 60% to 85% being singletons. The source material was PBMCs. The receptors shown here come from a female donor in good health and CMV-seropositive.

In the case of this clone: At the DNA level, this CDR3 is encoded by other sequences in the same sample as well. The chain carries TRBV18 and TRBJ1-4; weak D call: TRBD1 (5 bases). CDR3 length equals 17 residues. Trimming took off 6 bases at V and 0 bases at J, with 17 bases between the two ends. Germline lookup yields CDR1 KGHSH and CDR2 LQKENI. CDR3 amino acids: CASSRFGAVATNEKLFF. DNA of the CDR3: TGTGCCAGCTCGCGTTTTGGGGCCGTCGCAACTAATGAAAAACTGTTTTTT.

This clone was found once. This rearrangement joins TRBV18 to TRBJ2-1; 12 bases line up with TRBD2. The CDR3 spans 15 residues. Germline-derived CDR1 and CDR2 are KGHSH and LQKENI. The J segment lost 8 bases and the V segment lost 1 base, leaving 3 bases of the junction unmatched. The CDR3 sequence is CASSPRRLAGDEQFF. The CDR3 DNA sequence: TGTGCCAGCTCACCACGAAGACTAGCGGGGGATGAGCAGTTCTTC. Looking up the rest from reference TRBV18 and TRBJ2-1 gives the full variable domain: NAGVMQNPRHLVRRRGQEARLRCSPMKGHSHVYWYRQLPEEGLKFMVYLQKENIIDESGMPKERFSAEFPKEGPSILRIQQVVRGDSAAYFCASSPRRLAGDEQFFGPGTRLTVL.

J is TRBJ2-3 and V is TRBV18; D possibly corresponds to TRBD2 (6 bases). CDR3 length: 16 amino acids. Trimming stripped 4 bases from V and 7 bases from J, with 21 bases between. Germline V gene sequence: CDR1 KGHSH, CDR2 LQKENI. The CDR3 DNA follows: TGTGCCAGCTCACTGCCCTCTAGCGCGATCGGAAATACGCAGTATTTT. It yields the protein CASSLPSSAIGNTQYF.

The chain joins TRBV28 to TRBJ1-1, with a weak D call TRBD1 (6 bases). V gave up 3 bases and J gave up 5 bases, with 16 bases separating them. Germline CDR1 reads MDHEN; CDR2 reads SYDVKM. The CDR3 covers 15 residues. The CDR3 protein is CASSFGQGRQTEAFF. The CDR3 coding sequence is TGTGCCAGCAGTTTCGGGCAGGGGCGGCAAACTGAAGCTTTCTTT.

Only one count was recorded for this clone. The chain carries TRBV6-4 and TRBJ2-1, with TRBD2 matching over 12 bases. The CDR3 is made up of 18 amino acids. V trimming: 5 bases; J trimming: 1 base; junction bases outside the gene matches: 9. The germline V gene encodes CDR1 MRHNA and CDR2 SNTAGT. CDR3 DNA: TGTGCCAGCAGTAAGGCTAGCGGGGGGGCCCCGTCCTACAATGAGCAGTTCTTC. Residues: CASSKASGGAPSYNEQFF.

This chain joins TRBV27 and TRBJ1-1; D ambiguous. Germline V gene data show CDR1 as MNHEY and CDR2 as SMNVEV (reference sequence). This CDR3 contains 13 residues. With 1 base removed from V and 3 bases from J, the gap between germline ends came to 6 bases. This CDR3 is CASSLWADTEAFF. The CDR3 DNA sequence: TGTGCCAGCAGTTTATGGGCAGACACTGAAGCTTTCTTT.

The J gene is TRBJ2-1, the V gene TRBV5-6; D call uncertain. CDR1 and CDR2 (germline): SGHDT, YYEEEE. V gave up 4 bases and J gave up 3 bases, with 20 bases separating them. CDR3 size: 17 residues. The CDR3 protein is CASSETISLPLYNEQFF. The CDR3 nucleotides are TGTGCCAGCAGCGAAACAATTAGCCTCCCTCTCTACAATGAGCAGTTCTTC. Complete variable domain (other parts from reference TRBV5-6 and TRBJ2-1): DAGVTQSPTHLIKTRGQQVTLRCSPKSGHDTVSWYQQALGQGPQFIFQYYEEEERQRGNFPDRFSGHQFPNYSSELNVNALLLGDSALYLCASSETISLPLYNEQFFGPGTRLTVL.

The rearrangement uses TRBV11-1 and TRBJ1-2; TRBD1 is a possible D gene (6 bases). V gave up 5 bases and J gave up 4 bases, with 11 bases separating them. Germline V gene sequence: CDR1 SGHAT, CDR2 FQDESV (reference sequence). The CDR3 is made up of 13 amino acids. The CDR3 sequence: CASSLGHFYGYTF. Here the CDR3 DNA reads TGTGCCAGCAGCCTGGGACATTTCTATGGCTACACCTTC.

The V call is TRBV7-8, the J call TRBJ2-7, with TRBD1 matching over 12 bases. CDR3 length: 20 residues. With 5 bases clipped from V and 0 bases from J, the junction kept 17 bases outside the gene matches. Germline loops: CDR1 SGHVS, CDR2 FQNEAQ. The CDR3 region is CASSPITGTGGQWYSYEQYF. CDR3 sequence (DNA): TGTGCCAGCAGCCCAATTACCGGGACAGGGGGCCAATGGTACTCCTACGAGCAGTACTTC. The full variable domain, with the rest looked up from reference TRBV7-8 and TRBJ2-7, is GAGVSQSPRYKVAKRGQDVALRCDPISGHVSLFWYQQALGQGPEFLTYFQNEAQLDKSGLPSDRFFAERPEGSVSTLKIQRTQQEDSAVYLCASSPITGTGGQWYSYEQYFGPGTRLTVT.

This rearrangement joins TRBV5-6 to TRBJ1-2; 7 bases are shared with TRBD1. Germline-derived CDR1 and CDR2 are SGHDT and YYEEEE. The J segment lost 6 bases and the V segment lost 7 bases, leaving 9 bases of the junction unmatched. The CDR3 is 13 residues long. This chain's CDR3 is CASHAGQPHGYTF. In nucleotides, the CDR3 is TGTGCCAGCCACGCGGGACAGCCCCATGGCTACACCTTC.

The CDR3 DNA reads as TGTGCCAGCTCACCGCGGACAGGGGCTGACTATGGCTACACCTTC. The encoded protein is CASSPRTGADYGYTF. The gene calls are TRBV18 and TRBJ1-2, with 9 bases aligning to TRBD1. The V segment lost 3 bases and the J segment 3 bases; nucleotides outside the gene matches: 5. CDR1 is KGHSH, CDR2 LQKENI, per germline. The CDR3 length is 15 residues.

CDR3: CAWSVLRVGYTF. CDR3 sequence (DNA): TGTGCCTGGAGTGTCCTGCGGGTAGGCTACACCTTC. The genes are TRBV30 and TRBJ1-2; unclear D gene. The CDR3 is 12 amino acids. The germline gives CDR1 GTSNPN, CDR2 SVGIG (reference sequence). Trimming shortened V by 0 bases and J by 8 bases, and 10 bases separated the two germline ends.

This rearrangement joins TRBV5-1 to TRBJ2-1, with 8 nucleotides matching TRBD2. V gave up 0 bases and J gave up 5 bases; unmatched junction bases: 7. The CDR3 contains 16 residues. CDR1 and CDR2 (germline): SGHRS, YFSETQ. CDR3 residues: CASSLVPLAGDNEQFF. In DNA form, the CDR3 reads TGCGCCAGCAGCTTGGTACCGCTAGCGGGCGACAATGAGCAGTTCTTC.

The genes are TRBV6-5 and TRBJ2-1; TRBD2 matches at 7 bases. This CDR3 is built from 15 residues. Germline V gene lookup returns CDR1 MNHEY and CDR2 SVGAGI. V lost 7 bases to trimming and J lost 5 bases; unmatched junction nucleotides: 11. The CDR3 region has the DNA TGTGCCAGCACCGGGGAAGGCGGGAGAAACAATGAGCAGTTCTTC. Translating gives CASTGEGGRNNEQFF.

V gene TRBV14 combines with J gene TRBJ1-4; TRBD1 matches 9 bases. CDR1 and CDR2 (germline): SGHDN, FVKESK. V lost 2 bases to trimming and J lost 8 bases; unmatched junction nucleotides: 6. The CDR3 length is 15 residues. The CDR3 coding sequence is TGTGCCAGCAGCCAACTCGACAGGGGGAGCGAAAAACTGTTTTTT. Translation: CASSQLDRGSEKLFF.

The V gene is TRBV27, the J gene TRBJ2-1, with 7 bases identical to TRBD1. J lost 5 bases, V lost 6 bases, and 7 bases had no gene match. CDR1 and CDR2 from the germline V gene are MNHEY and SMNVEV (reference sequence). There are 14 residues in the CDR3. In nucleotides, the CDR3 is TGTGCCAGCAGCGACAGGGTCATGAACAATGAGCAGTTCTTC. Its translation is CASSDRVMNNEQFF.

This clone was recorded a few times. The limits of the CDR3 on the DNA are not certain, so only TCRdb's listed CDR3 is given. The chain carries TRBV6-6 and TRBJ1-1; TRBD1, the D gene given by the table, was not confirmed from the DNA. Both ends counted, the CDR3 spans 15 residues. The V gene's germline CDR1 is MNHNY and CDR2 SVGAGI (reference sequence). The CDR3 loop reads CASSSSGQMNTEAFF.